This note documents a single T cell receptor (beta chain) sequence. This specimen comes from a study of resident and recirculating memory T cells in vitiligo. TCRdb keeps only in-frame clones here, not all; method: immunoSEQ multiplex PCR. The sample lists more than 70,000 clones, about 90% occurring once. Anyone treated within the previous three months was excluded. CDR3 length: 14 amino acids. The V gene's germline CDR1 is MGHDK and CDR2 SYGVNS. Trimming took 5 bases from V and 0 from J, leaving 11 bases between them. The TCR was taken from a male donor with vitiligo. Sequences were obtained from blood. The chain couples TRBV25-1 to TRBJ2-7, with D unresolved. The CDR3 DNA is TGTGCCAGCAGTTGGGCCGGCACCTCCTACGAGCAGTACTTC. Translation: CASSWAGTSYEQYF.